The 26 T cell receptor beta chains in this list originate from one sample, sequenced in a study of cytomegalovirus exposure and HLA in healthy donors. Using immunoSEQ multiplex PCR, the repertoire was profiled, and TCRdb retains in-frame clones only, with some absent. The repertoire includes about 360,000 clones, 70% to 90% of them detected once, and around 0.8% sits in the top ten. Sequencing was done on a sample of PBMCs. The receptor source for this set is a woman under 30 in good health and CMV-seronegative.

This rearrangement joins TRBV19 to TRBJ1-5; weak D call: TRBD1 (5 bases). Germline values: CDR1 LNHDA, CDR2 SQIVND (reference sequence). CDR3 length equals 12 residues. The CDR3 here is CASHRRNQPQHF. The CDR3 nucleotides read TGTGCTTCTCACAGGCGCAATCAGCCCCAGCATTTT.

The chain combines TRBV2 with TRBJ2-7, with D tentatively TRBD2 (5 bases). Trimming cost V 4 bases and J 3 bases, with 16 bases left between them. The CDR3 spans 15 residues. Germline values: CDR1 SNHLY, CDR2 FYNNEI. The CDR3: CASSGEFRGIYEQYF. CDR3 nucleotide sequence: TGTGCCAGCAGTGGGGAGTTTCGTGGGATCTACGAGCAGTACTTC.

The V and J genes are TRBV6-1 and TRBJ1-2; D gene uncertain. CDR1 is MNHNS, CDR2 SASEGT, per germline. The CDR3 spans 13 residues. Trimming removed 3 bases from V and 8 bases from J, with 13 bases in between. The CDR3 here is CASSEDRESGYTF. In DNA form, the CDR3 reads TGTGCCAGCAGTGAGGACCGGGAGTCAGGCTACACCTTC.

V and J are TRBV7-8 and TRBJ2-3, with 12 bases aligning to TRBD2. Per germline, CDR1 SGHVS and CDR2 FQNEAQ. The CDR3 extends over 18 amino acids. J was trimmed by 0 bases and V by 3 bases; bases with no gene match: 7. The CDR3 protein is CASSFVLAGGTSTDTQYF. CDR3 nucleotide sequence: TGTGCCAGCAGCTTTGTACTAGCGGGGGGAACTAGCACAGATACGCAGTATTTT.

The chain has TRBV13 and TRBJ2-5, with 12 bases fitting TRBD2. Germline trimming cut 4 bases from V and 1 base from J; bases unmatched to any gene: 10. Germline-derived CDR1 and CDR2 are PRHDT and FYEKMQ (reference sequence). The CDR3 runs to 18 residues. As DNA, the CDR3 is TGTGCCAGCAGCTCCACGCTAGCGGGAGGGGGGGTCCAAGAGACCCAGTACTTC. Its translation: CASSSTLAGGGVQETQYF.

The chain is built from TRBV11-2 and TRBJ1-2; D perhaps matches TRBD1 (5 bases). V lost 5 bases and J 4 bases, leaving 14 bases between the germline ends. Looked up from germline, CDR1 is SGHAT and CDR2 is FQNNGV. There are 14 residues in the CDR3. In DNA, the CDR3 is TGTGCCAGCAGCCCCCGGGGGTTACCCTATGGCTACACCTTC. Protein: CASSPRGLPYGYTF.

V gene TRBV6-1 combines with J gene TRBJ2-5; 9 bases are a match to TRBD2. With 5 bases clipped from V and 1 base from J, the junction kept 5 bases outside the gene matches. This CDR3 has 15 residues. CDR1 and CDR2 from the germline V gene are MNHNS and SASEGT. This CDR3 is CASSPAGGFQETQYF. For the CDR3, the DNA is TGTGCCAGCAGTCCAGCGGGGGGCTTCCAAGAGACCCAGTACTTC.

The chain couples TRBV28 to TRBJ2-3, with TRBD1 matching over 10 bases. V shed 4 bases, J shed 3 bases, and the junction held 10 bases outside the gene matches. Germline V CDR1 and CDR2: MDHEN, SYDVKM. CDR3 length: 17 amino acids. The CDR3 DNA reads TGTGCCAGCAGTTCGCCGACAGGGGGCTTTGGAACAGATACGCAGTATTTT. Amino acids: CASSSPTGGFGTDTQYF.

The rearrangement joins TRBV28 to TRBJ2-7; the D gene is possibly TRBD1 (5 bases). The germline V gene encodes CDR1 MDHEN and CDR2 SYDVKM. The CDR3 has 13 residues. V lost 4 bases and J lost 6, with 13 bases in between. For the CDR3, the DNA is TGTGCCAGCAGTTGGGGCCAGATAGGCGAGCAGTACTTC. It codes for CASSWGQIGEQYF.

The chain carries TRBV29-1 and TRBJ2-3; D gene uncertain. The germline V gene encodes CDR1 SQVTM and CDR2 ANQGSEA. The CDR3 contains 12 residues. With 4 bases removed from V and 1 base from J, the gap between germline ends came to 6 bases. The CDR3 protein is CSVGQGTDTQYF. CDR3 bases: TGCAGCGTTGGGCAGGGCACAGATACGCAGTATTTT.

The chain carries TRBV6-5 and TRBJ2-7; weak D call: TRBD2 (6 bases). The length of the CDR3 is 11 residues. V lost 2 bases and J lost 12, with 11 bases in between. Germline V gene data show CDR1 as MNHEY and CDR2 as SVGAGI. The DNA for the CDR3 is TGTGCCAGCAGTTACATGGACTACTTGTACTTC. It is translated as CASSYMDYLYF.

The V call is TRBV28, the J call TRBJ1-5; D possibly corresponds to TRBD1 (5 bases). Germline CDR1 is MDHEN and CDR2 is SYDVKM. V was trimmed by 5 bases and J by 2 bases, leaving 10 bases between them. The CDR3 length is 14 residues. The CDR3 here is CASSLREGNQPQHF. CDR3 bases: TGTGCCAGCAGTCTCAGGGAGGGCAATCAGCCCCAGCATTTT.

V gene TRBV6-1 combines with J gene TRBJ1-1; D is possibly TRBD1 (6 bases). This CDR3 has 16 residues. Germline CDR1 and CDR2: MNHNS and SASEGT. Trimming left V 1 base short and J 0 bases short, with 12 bases between. The CDR3: CASSEGQGPMNTEAFF. For the CDR3, the DNA is TGTGCCAGCAGTGAAGGTCAGGGGCCTATGAACACTGAAGCTTTCTTT.

This CDR3 is CATSRVDDEQYF. In DNA form, the CDR3 reads TGTGCCACCAGCAGAGTAGATGACGAGCAGTACTTC. The chain couples TRBV15 to TRBJ2-7; no reliable D call. Trimming removed 1 base from V and 5 bases from J, with 6 bases in between. Germline V gene lookup returns CDR1 LNHNV and CDR2 YYDKDF (reference sequence). This CDR3 region has 12 residues.

In its sample, this clone was seen once. The chain employs TRBV27 and TRBJ2-2; D gene ambiguous. V was trimmed by 5 bases and J by 7 bases, leaving 14 bases between them. The CDR3 totals 14 residues. The germline CDR1 and CDR2 sequences are MNHEY and SMNVEV (reference sequence). CDR3 coding DNA: TGTGCCAGCAGTAGCTCGAGCCCCGTCGGGGAGCTGTTTTTT. Encoded protein: CASSSSSPVGELFF.

The CDR3 reads CASSLGGLSNQPQHF. In nucleotides, the CDR3 is TGTGCCAGCAGCTTGGGGGGGCTAAGCAATCAGCCCCAGCATTTT. This chain links TRBV5-4 with TRBJ1-5, with D possibly TRBD1 on 6 matching bases. Trimming took off 0 bases at V and 1 base at J, with 8 bases between the two ends. The CDR3 contains 15 residues. Germline V gene lookup returns CDR1 SGHNT and CDR2 YYREEE (reference sequence).

The sample holds a few counts of this clone. The genes are TRBV11-2 and TRBJ1-2, with a possible D match to TRBD1 (6 bases). V lost 5 bases and J 0 bases, leaving 10 bases between the germline ends. The CDR3 has 14 amino acids. CDR1 and CDR2 from the germline V gene are SGHAT and FQNNGV. This chain's CDR3 is CASSPRGSNYGYTF. Here the CDR3 DNA reads TGTGCCAGCAGCCCCAGGGGATCTAACTATGGCTACACCTTC. Looking up the rest from reference TRBV11-2 and TRBJ1-2 gives the full variable domain: EAGVAQSPRYKIIEKRQSVAFWCNPISGHATLYWYQQILGQGPKLLIQFQNNGVVDDSQLPKDRFSAERLKGVDSTLKIQPAKLEDSAVYLCASSPRGSNYGYTFGSGTRLTVV.

V is TRBV5-1 and J is TRBJ2-3; the D gene is possibly TRBD2 (6 bases). The V gene's germline CDR1 is SGHRS and CDR2 YFSETQ. Trimming took off 2 bases at V and 1 base at J, with 8 bases between the two ends. The CDR3 is 14 amino acids. CDR3 coding DNA: TGCGCCAGCAGCTTCGAGCGGGGCACAGATACGCAGTATTTT. Its translation: CASSFERGTDTQYF. The full variable domain, in which reference TRBV5-1 and TRBJ2-3 provide the parts outside the CDR3, is KAGVTQTPRYLIKTRGQQVTLSCSPISGHRSVSWYQQTPGQGLQFLFEYFSETQRNKGNFPGRFSGRQFSNSRSEMNVSTLELGDSALYLCASSFERGTDTQYFGPGTRLTVL.

This clone was detected only once. The V gene is TRBV9, the J gene TRBJ2-2; D possibly corresponds to TRBD2 (5 bases). Per germline, CDR1 SGDLS and CDR2 YYNGEE. The CDR3 covers 15 residues. V gave up 0 bases and J gave up 2 bases, with 8 bases separating them. This CDR3 is CASSVGGLNTGELFF. Here the CDR3 DNA reads TGTGCCAGCAGCGTAGGCGGACTCAACACCGGGGAGCTGTTTTTT.

This chain links TRBV7-8 with TRBJ2-7, with 13 bases identical to TRBD2. The CDR3 contains 17 residues. With 0 bases clipped from V and 7 bases from J, the junction kept 9 bases outside the gene matches. Germline V lookup: CDR1 SGHVS, CDR2 FQNEAQ. The CDR3 loop reads CASSLAYPGLAGWEQYF. For the CDR3, the DNA is TGTGCCAGCAGCTTAGCCTACCCGGGACTAGCGGGGTGGGAGCAGTACTTC.

The J gene is TRBJ2-1, the V gene TRBV9; 10 bases line up with TRBD2. This CDR3 comprises 16 residues. The V and J ends lost 0 bases and 6 bases, in that order; junction bases with no gene match: 6. Germline V CDR1 and CDR2: SGDLS, YYNGEE. The CDR3 loop reads CASSVGRSGGANEQFF. CDR3 bases: TGTGCCAGCAGCGTAGGACGGAGCGGGGGGGCCAATGAGCAGTTCTTC.

This sequence joins TRBV5-7 and TRBJ1-1; D is uncertain. TRBV5-7 qualifies as an ORF whose function is uncertain. This CDR3 has 12 residues. Trimming shortened V by 6 bases and J by 0 bases, and 6 bases separated the two germline ends. CDR3: CASTQLNTEAFF. In nucleotides, the CDR3 is TGTGCCAGCACCCAATTGAACACTGAAGCTTTCTTT.

The gene calls are TRBV28 and TRBJ1-1; D is unresolved. Germline V gene sequence: CDR1 MDHEN, CDR2 SYDVKM. The V and J ends lost 8 bases and 0 bases respectively, with 7 bases between them. The CDR3 runs to 12 residues. The CDR3, as DNA: TGTGCCAGCGGAGAGATGAACACTGAAGCTTTCTTT. Its translation: CASGEMNTEAFF.

The rearrangement uses TRBV27 and TRBJ1-5, with TRBD1 as a possible D gene (5 bases). The CDR3 loop spans 17 amino acids. Germline assignment: CDR1 MNHEY and CDR2 SMNVEV (reference sequence). Between the trimmed V and J ends, which lost 4 bases and 2 bases, there was a span of 18 bases. The CDR3 sequence is CASSSYPGVMGNQPQHF. DNA of the CDR3: TGTGCCAGCAGTTCCTACCCGGGGGTAATGGGCAATCAGCCCCAGCATTTT.

Concerning this clone: Mismatch with germline at one junction end may stem from a read error. The J gene is TRBJ2-3, the V gene TRBV18; perhaps TRBD1 as D (6 bases). This CDR3 is 14 amino acids long. The germline gives CDR1 KGHSH, CDR2 LQKENI. For the CDR3, the DNA is TGTGCCAGCTCACCGCCACAGGGCACACATACGCAGTATTTT. As protein: CASSPPQGTHTQYF.

This chain uses TRBV2 with TRBJ2-1; 14 bases are a match to TRBD2. The germline gives CDR1 SNHLY, CDR2 FYNNEI. The trim removed 6 bases at V and 1 base at J, leaving 8 bases unmatched. CDR3 size: 18 residues. For the CDR3, the DNA is TGTGCCAGCAGGACCGGACTAGCGGGAGGTAGTTCCTACAATGAGCAGTTCTTC. Translation: CASRTGLAGGSSYNEQFF.